One and the same sample provided the 16 T cell receptor beta chains below, sequenced in a study of vaccination and CD4 T cells after COVID-19 (dated by TCRdb to between 2021 and 2022). Library preparation was by PCR. Sequencing was carried out with an Illumina iSeq 100. DNA from cultured CD4+ T cells underwent TCR sequencing with the Oncomine TCR Beta short-read assay at the Johns Hopkins FTIC core. Starting from the raw public reads, TCRdb applied fastp trimming at Q25, assembled clones with MiXCR and retained in-frame beta chains. Entries are consolidated by CDR3 protein sequence, retaining the most common genes and DNA. This sample gives 15,000 or so distinct CDR3 sequences in total; around 56% of them show up just once. The ten biggest clones cover roughly 7.8% of the sample. In the paper's terms, the treatment or condition label means: roughly nine-day PBMC culture with coronavirus spike peptide pools or control peptides (ViraFEST assay).

These receptors' antigens are unknown. Sequencing was performed on CD4+ T cells from blood, cultured in vitro. These receptors originate from a human donor who had recovered from COVID-19.

The gene calls are TRBV11-2 and TRBJ2-3; 8 bases match TRBD2. The CDR3 has 16 residues. V dropped 5 bases and J dropped 2; count of bases not matched to a gene: 9. CDR1 is SGHAT, CDR2 FQNNGV, per germline. The CDR3 region has the DNA TGTGCCAGCAGCCACACTAGCGGAGTCTACACAGATACGCAGTATTTT. Translation gives CASSHTSGVYTDTQYF.

This clonotype is labeled as medium-sized (0.01 to 0.1%). Written as DNA, the CDR3 is TGTGCCAGCAGTTCCGGGGGTACTAACTATGGCTACACCTTC. Protein product: CASSSGGTNYGYTF. The chain joins TRBV6-2 or TRBV6-3 to TRBJ1-2; D possibly corresponds to TRBD1 (5 bases). Germline V CDR1 and CDR2: MNHEY, SVGEGT. The V and J ends lost 4 bases and 0 bases respectively, with 9 bases between them. The CDR3 is 14 amino acids.

This clonotype was seen a few times. This rearrangement joins TRBV11-2 to TRBJ1-2, with D tentatively TRBD1 (5 bases). The CDR3 is 15 residues long. The V end lost 5 bases, the J end lost 7 bases, and 20 bases lay between the germline ends. Germline-derived CDR1 and CDR2 are SGHAT and FQNNGV. The CDR3 region has the DNA TGTGCCAGCAGCCCTCTCAAGGGCAGGGTCGGTGGCTACACCTTC. Its translation is CASSPLKGRVGGYTF.

DNA of the CDR3: TGTGCCAGCAGTTCAGGGAGGGGCAATCAGCCCCAGCATTTT. This gives the protein CASSSGRGNQPQHF. This rearrangement joins TRBV6-5 to TRBJ1-5; weak D call: TRBD1 (5 bases). The V end lost 4 bases, the J end lost 2 bases, and 9 bases lay between the germline ends. The germline CDR1 and CDR2 sequences are MNHEY and SVGAGI. CDR3 size: 14 residues.

This sequence joins TRBV29-1 and TRBJ2-5, with a possible D match to TRBD1 (6 bases). This CDR3 is 12 amino acids long. V was clipped by 6 bases and J by 4 bases, with 12 bases between them. Germline lookup yields CDR1 SQVTM and CDR2 ANQGSEA. The chain's CDR3 is CSVAGGGETQYF. DNA for the CDR3: TGCAGCGTCGCTGGGGGCGGAGAGACCCAGTACTTC.

This clonotype was counted only a few times. The chain links TRBV6-1 to TRBJ1-3, with a weak D call TRBD1 (5 bases). The CDR3 runs to 12 residues. The V and J ends lost 6 bases and 5 bases respectively, with 8 bases between them. Per germline, CDR1 MNHNS and CDR2 SASEGT. The CDR3 region has the DNA TGTGCCAGCAGACCGGACAGAAACACCATATATTTT. Residues: CASRPDRNTIYF.

The J gene is TRBJ1-1, the V gene TRBV6-1; the D gene is possibly TRBD1 (5 bases). With 2 bases removed from V and 1 base from J, the gap between germline ends came to 8 bases. The CDR3 has 14 amino acids. Germline lookup yields CDR1 MNHNS and CDR2 SASEGT. In nucleotides, the CDR3 is TGTGCCAGCAGTGAATGGGGGGGGAACACTGAAGCTTTCTTT. Translation: CASSEWGGNTEAFF.

This clonotype is medium-sized in the sample. This chain uses TRBV7-9 with TRBJ1-5; 9 nucleotides agree with TRBD1. CDR3 length: 14 amino acids. Trimming cost V 4 bases and J 7 bases; bases outside gene matches: 5. The germline CDR1 and CDR2 sequences are SEHNR and FQNEAQ (reference sequence). In nucleotides, the CDR3 is TGTGCCAGCAGCTACAGGGGGCCGGGGCAGCCCCAGCATTTT. It yields the protein CASSYRGPGQPQHF.

The gene calls are TRBV28 and TRBJ1-2, with D tentatively TRBD1 (6 bases). This CDR3 region has 13 residues. Germline CDR1 reads MDHEN; CDR2 reads SYDVKM. Between the trimmed V and J ends, which lost 2 bases and 4 bases, there was a span of 8 bases. The CDR3 coding sequence is TGTGCCAGCAGTTTAAGGGGGACCTATGGCTACACCTTC. Amino acid sequence: CASSLRGTYGYTF.

V and J are TRBV24-1 and TRBJ2-2, with 7 bases fitting TRBD2. V lost 2 bases, J lost 3 bases, and 2 bases stayed unmatched. The CDR3 spans 15 residues. Germline CDR1 reads KGHDR; CDR2 reads SFDVKD. The CDR3 DNA reads as TGTGCCACCAGTGATTGGGGGGGGTACACCGGGGAGCTGTTTTTT. It specifies CATSDWGGYTGELFF.

The chain combines TRBV2 with TRBJ2-1, with 7 bases identical to TRBD2. CDR3 size: 15 residues. V trimming: 2 bases; J trimming: 7 bases; junction bases outside the gene matches: 8. From germline, CDR1 is SNHLY and CDR2 FYNNEI. In DNA form, the CDR3 reads TGTGCCAGCAGTGAATGGTCGGGAGGAGGAAATGAGCAGTTCTTC. Encoded protein: CASSEWSGGGNEQFF.

This sequence joins TRBV2 and TRBJ2-7; D may be TRBD1 (5 bases). The CDR3 totals 12 residues. The germline CDR1 and CDR2 sequences are SNHLY and FYNNEI. Trimming removed 7 bases from V and 3 bases from J, with 10 bases in between. CDR3 region: CASTFQGYEQYF. CDR3 nucleotide sequence: TGTGCCAGCACCTTCCAGGGCTACGAGCAGTACTTC.

This chain connects TRBV28 to TRBJ1-1; no firm D call. The germline V and J ends were trimmed by 7 bases and 2 bases, with 5 bases remaining between them. This CDR3 has 11 residues. CDR1 is MDHEN, CDR2 SYDVKM, per germline. The CDR3 is CASIGNTEAFF. The CDR3 DNA reads TGTGCCAGCATAGGCAACACTGAAGCTTTCTTT. The whole variable domain, remainder taken from reference TRBV28 and TRBJ1-1, is DVKVTQSSRYLVKRTGEKVFLECVQDMDHENMFWYRQDPGLGLRLIYFSYDVKMKEKGDIPEGYSVSREKKERFSLILESASTNQTSMYLCASIGNTEAFFGQGTRLTVV.

As DNA, the CDR3 is TGCAGTGCTAGGAGGGCCGAAGTCTACGAGCAGTACTTC. Translation gives CSARRAEVYEQYF. The rearrangement joins TRBV20-1 to TRBJ2-7, with D perhaps matching TRBD2 (5 bases). The V gene lost 3 bases and the J gene lost 3 bases, with 12 bases spanning the gap. From germline, CDR1 is DFQATT and CDR2 SNEGSKA (reference sequence). The CDR3 extends over 13 amino acids.

The rearrangement uses TRBV20-1 and TRBJ1-1, with D possibly being TRBD1 (5 bases). The CDR3 is made up of 16 amino acids. V lost 6 bases to trimming and J lost 0 bases, with 20 bases between them. Germline V lookup: CDR1 DFQATT, CDR2 SNEGSKA (reference sequence). In DNA, the CDR3 is TGCAGTGCCCAGACTAGCCTGGACACTATGAACACTGAAGCTTTCTTT. This gives the protein CSAQTSLDTMNTEAFF.

The chain links TRBV19 to TRBJ2-3; 7 positions match TRBD1. Germline lookup yields CDR1 LNHDA and CDR2 SQIVND (reference sequence). The CDR3 contains 15 residues. With V trimmed by 6 bases and J by 2 bases, 8 bases remained unmatched. CDR3 DNA: TGTGCCAGTAGCTGGTCCGGGACAGACACAGATACGCAGTATTTT. Translating it yields CASSWSGTDTDTQYF.